The entry that follows covers one TCR beta chain sequence. This clonotype has only a few counts. Its binding antigen is unknown. Per-nucleotide qualities are absent, and no much larger clonotype sits a single base away. Every donor was a healthy Caucasian. Three pairs of female monozygotic twins, all aged 18 to 29 years, were included in the twin cohort. Miltenyi CD45RO+ enrichment and human naive T-cell isolation kits were used to isolate memory (CD45RO+) and naive T cells from PBMC. This sample stems from a study of identical twins (dated by TCRdb to about 2016). Some background on the complete study: TCR alpha and beta repertoires from monozygotic twins, unrelated adults of various ages and cord blood were deep-sequenced to test whether fetal clonotypes persist. Replicate twin experiments were performed at different times using different library preparation protocols to rule out contamination.

From the germline V gene (reference sequence), CDR1 is DFQATT and CDR2 is SNEGSKA. Between the V and J ends, shortened by 4 bases and 7 bases respectively, the junction contains 13 bases. There are 13 amino acids in the CDR3, from cysteine to phenylalanine inclusive. CDR3 DNA is the only sequence kept; it has 39 bases, read in frame from the first base. Library preparation used 5' RACE. For sequencing, an Illumina HiSeq 2000 was employed. Template switching introduced a universal primer binding site; the final cDNA contained a unique molecular identifier, enabling accurate counting of TCR cDNA molecules. First-strand cDNA for TCR alpha and beta chains was synthesized from specific primers in the conserved constant-segment region. To control for contamination, every cDNA library was double barcoded, receiving both a SMART-Mk sample barcode and Illumina barcodes. Two successive PCR steps introduced TruSeq adapter sequences along with Illumina sample barcodes. The Illumina HiSeq platform was used with custom primers to sequence TCR alpha and beta cDNA libraries. Regarding the original processing steps: Raw reads were processed with MiGEC to extract unique molecular identifiers, and MiXCR was used to determine CDR3 positions. Recombination models were inferred per individual with the repgenHMM and IGoR tools using an EM algorithm. Shared clonotypes were analyzed with the tcR package in R, and sharing was normalized by the product of cloneset sizes. To study raw recombination free of thymic and clonal selection effects, out-of-frame nonproductive sequences were analyzed. The public reads were quality trimmed at Q25 with fastp and then assembled into clones with MiXCR by TCRdb, keeping productive beta chains. Entries are consolidated by CDR3 protein sequence, retaining the most common genes and DNA. The V and J calls, along with clone size, are taken from TCRdb and not from the paper's own processing. This sample is represented by 240,000 or so distinct CDR3 sequences; 5.5% to 7% of them were singletons. Roughly 3.6% of the sample is in the top ten clones.

Beyond this particular receptor, the publication reports: In monozygotic twins, recombination models systematically underestimated out-of-frame TCR alpha sharing, but the models matched the sharing seen between unrelated individuals. Zero-insertion analyses could be partly confounded by invariant T cells such as MAIT and iNKT, though diverse VJ usage argued against such confounding for most clonotypes. Because the same donors could not be followed over many years, the conclusions relied on cross-sectional statistical analysis. Fewer insertions were carried by abundant cord blood beta clonotypes; a weaker similar trend was observed in young adult naive repertoires, while no such trend was observed in memory repertoires. The excess sharing between twins in beta out-of-frame sequences was weaker because fewer shared sequences reduced the signal-to-noise ratio. Compared with coincidental sharing between unrelated individuals, an excess of low generation-probability sequences was observed among out-of-frame TCR alpha sequences shared between twins.

These data also formed part of another study, on yellow fever vaccine responses in identical twins. Taken from the second paper: According to the authors, the vaccine-induced T cell response in identical twins seemed to be partly convergent and partly specific to each individual. Focusing on identical twins, the study followed the T cell clones that responded to the vaccine, and did so with precision.

The sequenced sample consisted of memory (CD45RO+) T cells sorted from blood. What the cell subset or site label conveys for this sample: CD45RO+ enriched T cells. The chain is made from TRBV20-1 and TRBJ1-4, with no confidently assigned D gene. This TCR derives from a woman younger than 35 in good health. CDR3 loop: CSATVARGEKLFF. Here is the DNA: TGCAGTGCTACTGTGGCGCGCGGTGAAAAACTGTTTTTT.